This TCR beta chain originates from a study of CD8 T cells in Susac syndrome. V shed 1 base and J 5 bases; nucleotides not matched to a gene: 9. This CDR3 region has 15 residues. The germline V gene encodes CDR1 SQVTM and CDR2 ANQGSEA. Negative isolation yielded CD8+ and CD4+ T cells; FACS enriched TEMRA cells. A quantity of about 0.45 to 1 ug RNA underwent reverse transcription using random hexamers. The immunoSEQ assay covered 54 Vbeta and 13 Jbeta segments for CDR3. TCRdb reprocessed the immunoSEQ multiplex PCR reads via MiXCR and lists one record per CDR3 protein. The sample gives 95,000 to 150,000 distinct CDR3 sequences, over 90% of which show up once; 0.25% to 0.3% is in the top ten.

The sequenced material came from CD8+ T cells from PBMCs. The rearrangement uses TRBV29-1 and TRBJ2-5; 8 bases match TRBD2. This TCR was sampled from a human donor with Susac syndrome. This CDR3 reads CSVEGAGGSLETQYF. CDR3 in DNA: TGCAGCGTTGAAGGGGCGGGGGGATCTTTGGAGACCCAGTACTTC.